These 18 T cell receptor beta chains share one sample of origin, sequenced in a study of shared clonotypes between healthy human individuals (dated by TCRdb to 2019 to 2021). The library was generated by the immunoSEQ multiplex PCR assay. Entries here come from immuneACCESS through TCRdb and include only in-frame sequences with V and J called. Some clones fail to appear in such tables; in the studies checked, an unresolved V gene covers under half of the shortfall, and the cause of the remainder is unknown. Across this sample there are 550,000 to 850,000 clones, with around 70% seen only once. Under 2% of the sample is taken by the ten largest. The sample taken for sequencing was memory CD4+ T cells sorted from blood. What the cell subset or site label conveys for this sample: CD45RA-negative fraction. The origin of the receptors is a woman in her twenties or thirties in good health.

The rearrangement joins TRBV5-1 to TRBJ2-3, with D perhaps matching TRBD1 or TRBD2 (5 bases each). The CDR3 sequence is 15 residues long. Per the germline V gene, CDR1 is SGHRS and CDR2 is YFSETQ. V lost 5 bases to trimming and J lost 4 bases, with 17 bases between them. Here the CDR3 DNA reads TGCGCCAGCAGGCCGGGACGGCTGTGGGCAGATACGCAGTATTTT. It translates to CASRPGRLWADTQYF.

The DNA of the CDR3 is TGTGCCAGCAGAACGCGACAGGGGGAGACCCAGTACTTC. Translating gives CASRTRQGETQYF. The chain joins TRBV5-6 to TRBJ2-5, with TRBD1 identical over 8 bases. CDR1 is SGHDT and CDR2 is YYEEEE in the germline V gene. This CDR3 spans 13 amino acids. V lost 5 bases to trimming and J lost 5 bases; unmatched junction nucleotides: 5.

The gene calls are TRBV5-1 and TRBJ1-1, with unresolved D. Trimming left V 4 bases short and J 3 bases short, with 16 bases between. CDR1 is SGHRS, CDR2 YFSETQ, per germline. The CDR3 sequence is 15 residues long. The CDR3 protein is CASSQVLQSYTEAFF. The CDR3 DNA is TGCGCCAGCAGCCAAGTCCTCCAGAGTTACACTGAAGCTTTCTTT.

V is TRBV5-1 and J is TRBJ2-2, with 14 bases matching TRBD2. With 0 bases clipped from V and 3 bases from J, the junction kept 4 bases outside the gene matches. The CDR3 consists of 18 residues. CDR1 and CDR2 from the germline V gene are SGHRS and YFSETQ. This chain's CDR3 is CASSLGLAGGEYTGELFF. The DNA for the CDR3 is TGCGCCAGCAGCTTGGGACTAGCGGGAGGGGAGTACACCGGGGAGCTGTTTTTT.

Remarks on this clone: Other DNA sequences in the same sample also yield this CDR3. The genes are TRBV19 and TRBJ1-5; D is ambiguous. This CDR3 comprises 13 residues. Germline loops: CDR1 LNHDA, CDR2 SQIVND (reference sequence). V shed 4 bases and J shed 5 bases, with 9 bases lying between them. The CDR3 bases are TGTGCCAGTAGTAGCGGCAGAGATCAGCCCCAGCATTTT. Encoded protein: CASSSGRDQPQHF.

In this sample, this clone turned up once. The V gene is TRBV7-9, the J gene TRBJ2-7, with D possibly being TRBD2 (5 bases). Germline CDR1 and CDR2: SEHNR and FQNEAQ (reference sequence). CDR3 length equals 13 residues. The V end lost 10 bases, the J end lost 4 bases, and 17 bases lay between the germline ends. The DNA of the CDR3 is TGTGCCACCTCCACGCTAGGAGGATACGAGCAGTACTTC. Residues: CATSTLGGYEQYF.

CDR3 amino acids: CASSNIATGNYGYTF. DNA of the CDR3: TGTGCCAGCAGCAATATTGCGACAGGGAACTATGGCTACACCTTC. V and J are TRBV21-1 and TRBJ1-2; TRBD1 is the table's D call, not checked against the DNA. TRBV21-1 corresponds to a pseudogene. CDR3 length: 15 residues.

The rearrangement links TRBV28 to TRBJ2-4; a weak D match, TRBD2 (6 bases). CDR1 and CDR2 (germline): MDHEN, SYDVKM. The CDR3 is 17 amino acids. Trimming pared 1 base from V and 10 bases from J, leaving 23 bases between. CDR3 region: CASSLSGSSARVGIQYF. For the CDR3, the DNA is TGTGCCAGCAGTTTATCGGGGTCTAGCGCAAGGGTCGGTATTCAGTACTTC.

J is TRBJ2-1 and V is TRBV7-9, with 11 bases lining up with TRBD2. The germline gives CDR1 SEHNR, CDR2 FQNEAQ (reference sequence). V was pared by 5 bases and J by 6 bases, with 6 bases of the junction left unmatched. The CDR3 totals 15 residues. CDR3 DNA sequence: TGTGCCAGCAGCCTACTAGCGGGAGCGGCCAATGAGCAGTTCTTC. This translates into CASSLLAGAANEQFF.

The rearrangement uses TRBV27 and TRBJ2-7; 9 nucleotides match TRBD1. The CDR3 contains 13 residues. Germline CDR1 MNHEY, CDR2 SMNVEV (reference sequence). With V trimmed by 8 bases and J by 3 bases, 5 bases remained unmatched. The CDR3 bases are TGTGCCAGCGGGATGGACAGGGGCTACGAGCAGTACTTC. Its protein product is CASGMDRGYEQYF.

On this clone itself: This sample includes further DNA sequences coding for the same CDR3. V and J are TRBV29-1 and TRBJ1-4, with D possibly matching TRBD1 (6 bases). The CDR3 extends over 14 amino acids. CDR1 is SQVTM, CDR2 ANQGSEA, per germline. V was shortened by 6 bases and J by 2 bases, with 13 bases between the two germline ends. CDR3 bases: TGCAGCGTCCGAGGGGGTGCGACTAATGAAAAACTGTTTTTT. Translating gives CSVRGGATNEKLFF. The full variable domain, in which reference TRBV29-1 and TRBJ1-4 provide the parts outside the CDR3, is SAVISQKPSRDICQRGTSLTIQCQVDSQVTMMFWYRQQPGQSLTLIATANQGSEATYESGFVIDKFPISRPNLTFSTLTVSNMSPEDSSIYLCSVRGGATNEKLFFGSGTQLSVL.

This clone has a single count. The chain links TRBV30 to TRBJ2-5; the match to TRBD1 covers 10 bases. V lost 2 bases to trimming and J lost 5 bases; unmatched junction nucleotides: 8. The CDR3 totals 15 residues. Germline values: CDR1 GTSNPN, CDR2 SVGIG (reference sequence). The CDR3 nucleotides are TGTGCCTGGAGTTTTGGGACAGGGGTATTGGAGACCCAGTACTTC. It is translated as CAWSFGTGVLETQYF.

The CDR3 spells CASSFFGRGTYEQYF. As DNA, the CDR3 is TGTGCCAGCAGCTTTTTTGGACGGGGAACCTACGAGCAGTACTTC. The gene calls are TRBV11-1 and TRBJ2-7; a possible D gene is TRBD2 (5 bases). Germline V gene data show CDR1 as SGHAT and CDR2 as FQDESV (reference sequence). The CDR3 consists of 15 residues. V shed 3 bases and J shed 2 bases, with 14 bases lying between them. The full variable domain, completed using reference TRBV11-1 and TRBJ2-7, is EAEVAQSPRYKITEKSQAVAFWCDPISGHATLYWYRQILGQGPELLVQFQDESVVDDSQLPKDRFSAERLKGVDSTLKIQPAELGDSAMYLCASSFFGRGTYEQYFGPGTRLTVT.

This clone showed up just once. The chain is built from TRBV2 and TRBJ2-2, with unresolved D. Germline values: CDR1 SNHLY, CDR2 FYNNEI. The CDR3 has 14 amino acids. V was clipped by 7 bases and J by 3 bases, with 12 bases between them. CDR3 bases: TGTGCCAGCAAGGTAGCACCCCACACCGGGGAGCTGTTTTTT. It yields the protein CASKVAPHTGELFF.

Details on this clone: Other nucleotide sequences in the sample specify the same CDR3. The J gene is TRBJ1-4, the V gene TRBV5-1; no definite D call. This CDR3 comprises 14 residues. Germline loops: CDR1 SGHRS, CDR2 YFSETQ. V lost 4 bases and J lost 2, with 9 bases in between. The CDR3 nucleotides read TGCGCCAGCAGCCCAACAACTACTAATGAAAAACTGTTTTTT. Translated, it gives CASSPTTTNEKLFF.

The CDR3 sequence: CAWTTQETQYF. The CDR3, as DNA: TGTGCCTGGACCACCCAAGAGACCCAGTACTTC. The chain is built from TRBV30 and TRBJ2-5; no clear D gene. CDR3 length equals 11 residues. Trimming took off 4 bases at V and 1 base at J, with 4 bases between the two ends. Germline CDR1 is GTSNPN and CDR2 is SVGIG (reference sequence).

This clone showed up just once. V and J are TRBV10-2 and TRBJ2-1; 9 nucleotides match TRBD2. The V segment lost 10 bases and the J segment 3 bases; nucleotides outside the gene matches: 7. Germline V gene sequence: CDR1 WSHSY, CDR2 SAAADI. This CDR3 comprises 14 residues. DNA for the CDR3: TGCGCCACCAATAGCGGGGGACTCTACAATGAGCAGTTCTTC. Translation gives CATNSGGLYNEQFF.

V and J are TRBV4-1 and TRBJ1-3, with D possibly TRBD1 on 5 matching bases. This CDR3 has 15 amino acids. V was clipped by 4 bases and J by 4 bases, with 14 bases between them. From germline, CDR1 is MGHRA and CDR2 YSYEKL. In nucleotides, the CDR3 is TGCGCCAGCAGCCCATCCGGGACCTTCGGAAACACCATATATTTT. This sequence encodes CASSPSGTFGNTIYF.